Following are 16 T cell receptor beta chains from one sample sequenced in a study of T-cell memory formation after mild COVID-19. TCRdb called the 5' RACE reads again in MiXCR, with one record for every CDR3 protein. The sample lists roughly 250,000 distinct CDR3 sequences; 16% were seen once. The sequenced material came from PBMCs or a T cell subset sorted from them (not recorded which). The origin of the receptors is a man between 18 and 29 years old who had mild COVID-19 (a few samples of this study predate the infection). Cell type and time point are not known.

This clonotype came up a few times. This sequence joins TRBV4-3 and TRBJ2-3; D call uncertain. CDR1 is LGHNA and CDR2 is YSLEER in the germline V gene. The V and J ends lost 0 bases and 4 bases respectively, with 14 bases between them. CDR3 length: 16 residues. CDR3 nucleotides: TGCGCCAGCAGCCAAGAGTTCAGGTCTTTCCCAGATACGCAGTATTTT. Translated, it gives CASSQEFRSFPDTQYF.

There are a few counts of this clonotype. The chain uses TRBV28 and TRBJ2-1, with D possibly being TRBD1 (5 bases). V lost 6 bases, J lost 0 bases, and 12 bases lay in between. The CDR3 is made up of 15 amino acids. Germline CDR1 and CDR2: MDHEN and SYDVKM. CDR3 residues: CASRPGHLSYNEQFF. The CDR3 DNA follows: TGTGCCAGCAGACCAGGACACCTCTCCTACAATGAGCAGTTCTTC.

V gene TRBV5-1 combines with J gene TRBJ1-4; no clear D. Germline V gene data show CDR1 as SGHRS and CDR2 as YFSETQ. The CDR3 length is 15 residues. The V end lost 0 bases, the J end lost 2 bases, and 8 bases lay between the germline ends. CDR3 nucleotide sequence: TGCGCCAGCAGCTTGGCCGGATCGACTAATGAAAAACTGTTTTTT. Translating gives CASSLAGSTNEKLFF. Variable domain in full (rest from reference TRBV5-1 and TRBJ1-4): KAGVTQTPRYLIKTRGQQVTLSCSPISGHRSVSWYQQTPGQGLQFLFEYFSETQRNKGNFPGRFSGRQFSNSRSEMNVSTLELGDSALYLCASSLAGSTNEKLFFGSGTQLSVL.

This clonotype was found many times. CDR3: CASSGGGEQFF. DNA for the CDR3: TGTGCCAGCAGCGGCGGGGGTGAGCAGTTCTTC. The chain carries TRBV7-7 and TRBJ2-1; 7 positions match TRBD2. Per the germline V gene, CDR1 is SSHAT and CDR2 is FNYEAQ (reference sequence). The V and J ends lost 5 bases and 9 bases, in that order; junction bases with no gene match: 1. There are 11 residues in the CDR3.

This clonotype has a handful of counts. The chain links TRBV5-4 to TRBJ1-6; the D gene is possibly TRBD1 (5 bases). CDR1 and CDR2 (germline): SGHNT, YYREEE (reference sequence). CDR3 length: 14 residues. V was pared by 3 bases and J by 11 bases, with 15 bases between. For the CDR3, the DNA is TGTGCCAGCAGCTCCCAGGGAATGAGGACACCCCTCCACTTT. Protein product: CASSSQGMRTPLHF.

This chain connects TRBV10-3 to TRBJ1-1; TRBD1 might be the D (6 bases). This CDR3 has 15 amino acids. Germline lookup yields CDR1 ENHRY and CDR2 SYGVKD. V was shortened by 3 bases and J by 0 bases, with 11 bases between the two germline ends. CDR3 in amino acids: CAISDPDRMNTEAFF. CDR3 DNA sequence: TGTGCCATCAGTGACCCAGACAGGATGAACACTGAAGCTTTCTTT.

The chain joins TRBV11-1 to TRBJ2-2, with a possible D match to TRBD1 (5 bases). Trimming cost V 6 bases and J 6 bases, with 17 bases left between them. The CDR3 extends over 15 amino acids. From germline, CDR1 is SGHAT and CDR2 FQDESV (reference sequence). CDR3: CASRRAGLYAGELFF. As DNA, the CDR3 is TGTGCCAGCAGGCGCGCAGGGTTGTACGCCGGGGAGCTGTTTTTT.

This clonotype showed up just a few times. The chain couples TRBV5-1 to TRBJ2-1; D may match TRBD1 or TRBD2 (5 bases each). Looked up from germline, CDR1 is SGHRS and CDR2 is YFSETQ. The CDR3 length is 14 residues. Trimming removed 0 bases at V and 6 bases at J, with 10 bases between. DNA for the CDR3: TGCGCCAGCAGCTTGGGTTGGGGGAGCAATGAGCAGTTCTTC. This translates into CASSLGWGSNEQFF.

This clonotype was picked up a small number of times. This chain joins TRBV4-2 and TRBJ2-7; 10 bases are shared with TRBD2. V shed 1 base, J shed 4 bases, and the junction held 1 base outside the gene matches. This CDR3 is 14 amino acids long. Germline CDR1 is LGHNA and CDR2 is YNFKEQ. This CDR3 reads CASSQGTSGYEQYF. The CDR3 DNA reads as TGTGCCAGCAGCCAAGGGACTAGCGGTTACGAGCAGTACTTC.

The chain joins TRBV4-1 to TRBJ1-4, with D perhaps matching TRBD1 (5 bases). The germline CDR1 and CDR2 sequences are MGHRA and YSYEKL. With 1 base removed from V and 7 bases from J, the gap between germline ends came to 16 bases. The CDR3 runs 16 residues. The CDR3 reads CASSQATRGEGEKLFF. CDR3 coding DNA: TGCGCCAGCAGCCAAGCCACCCGGGGGGAGGGTGAAAAACTGTTTTTT.

This rearrangement joins TRBV20-1 to TRBJ2-5; no firm D call. Per the germline V gene, CDR1 is DFQATT and CDR2 is SNEGSKA (reference sequence). V dropped 2 bases and J dropped 3 bases, with 13 bases sitting between them. This CDR3 is built from 14 residues. CDR3 nucleotide sequence: TGCAGTGCTAGAAGCTTAAGAGCCAAAGAGACCCAGTACTTC. This codes for CSARSLRAKETQYF.

The chain couples TRBV4-1 to TRBJ1-4; the match to TRBD1 covers 7 bases. CDR3 size: 11 residues. The trim removed 11 bases at V and 7 bases at J, leaving 4 bases unmatched. Per the germline V gene, CDR1 is MGHRA and CDR2 is YSYEKL. CDR3 region: CAASGGEKLFF. In DNA, the CDR3 is TGCGCCGCCTCAGGGGGTGAAAAACTGTTTTTT.

A few counts support this clonotype. J is TRBJ1-1 and V is TRBV27; D not certain. Germline-derived CDR1 and CDR2 are MNHEY and SMNVEV (reference sequence). V was cut by 3 bases and J by 5 bases, with 7 bases left in between. The CDR3 length is 12 residues. The DNA for the CDR3 is TGTGCCAGCAGTTTTTTTGGGACTGAAGCTTTCTTT. It is translated as CASSFFGTEAFF.

This clonotype showed up just a few times. This chain joins TRBV20-1 and TRBJ1-5; 8 bases are shared with TRBD1. Trimming took 5 bases from V and 7 from J; bases not matched to a gene: 10. The CDR3 extends over 14 amino acids. CDR1 and CDR2 from the germline V gene are DFQATT and SNEGSKA (reference sequence). The CDR3 sequence is CSARGQGGYQPQHF. DNA of the CDR3: TGCAGTGCTCGAGGACAGGGTGGGTACCAGCCCCAGCATTTT.

The genes are TRBV5-1 and TRBJ2-5; no clear D. CDR1 is SGHRS, CDR2 YFSETQ, per germline. CDR3 length equals 13 residues. Trimming shortened V by 0 bases and J by 5 bases, and 8 bases separated the two germline ends. The chain's CDR3 is CASSLGDPETQYF. As DNA, the CDR3 is TGCGCCAGCAGCTTGGGGGATCCGGAGACCCAGTACTTC. Supplemented by reference TRBV5-1 and TRBJ2-5, the full variable domain reads KAGVTQTPRYLIKTRGQQVTLSCSPISGHRSVSWYQQTPGQGLQFLFEYFSETQRNKGNFPGRFSGRQFSNSRSEMNVSTLELGDSALYLCASSLGDPETQYFGPGTRLLVL.

The chain combines TRBV6-5 with TRBJ2-2, with D perhaps matching TRBD1 or TRBD2 (5 bases each). Germline loops: CDR1 MNHEY, CDR2 SVGAGI. Between the trimmed V and J ends, which lost 6 bases and 6 bases, there was a span of 20 bases. The CDR3 totals 16 residues. In DNA form, the CDR3 reads TGTGCCAGCAGCCCCCCGGGGCGTCAGGGATCCGGGGAGCTGTTTTTT. It specifies CASSPPGRQGSGELFF.